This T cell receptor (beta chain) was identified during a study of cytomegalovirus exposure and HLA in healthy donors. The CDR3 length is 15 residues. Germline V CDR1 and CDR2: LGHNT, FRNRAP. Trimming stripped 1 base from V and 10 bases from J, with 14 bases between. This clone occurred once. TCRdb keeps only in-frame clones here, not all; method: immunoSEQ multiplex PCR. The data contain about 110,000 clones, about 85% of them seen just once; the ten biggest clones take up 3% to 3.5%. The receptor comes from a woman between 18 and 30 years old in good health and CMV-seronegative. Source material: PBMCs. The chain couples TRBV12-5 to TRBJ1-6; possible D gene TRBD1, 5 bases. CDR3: CASGLARGAWSPLHF. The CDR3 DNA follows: TGTGCTAGTGGTTTGGCCCGCGGGGCCTGGTCACCCCTCCACTTT.